This T cell receptor (beta chain) comes out of a study of blood T cell repertoires in COVID-19. For the study at large: COVID-19 samples collected from the United States, Italy and Spain covered acute and convalescent phases. Nucleic acid was either cDNA or gDNA, and it came from T cells, B-cell-depleted T cells, or PBMCs.

The length of the CDR3 is 15 residues. V trimming: 3 bases; J trimming: 9 bases; junction bases outside the gene matches: 9. Germline CDR1 is MNHEY and CDR2 is SVGEGT. In the authors' methods: Reference gene primer amplification gave estimated nucleated cell counts. This table comes from immunoSEQ multiplex PCR, and its TCRdb copy is limited to in-frame clones, with some not included. D and trimming come from the DNA, and the V and J calls and clone size come from that table. The sample comprises 65,000 to 75,000 clones, about 90% of which are singletons, and about 12% rests with the top ten. Sequencing used peripheral blood. The chain is built from TRBV6-2 or TRBV6-3 and TRBJ2-1; 9 positions match TRBD2. This receptor was obtained from a human donor with active COVID-19. The donor label of this sample is uncertain. For the CDR3, the DNA is TGTGCCAGCAGTTATGGGTTAGCGGGAGCAGGTGAGCAGTTCTTC. Its protein is CASSYGLAGAGEQFF.